These 19 T cell receptor beta chains were all obtained from the same sample, sequenced in a study of cytomegalovirus exposure and HLA in healthy donors. The PCR ran on 60 Vbeta and 13 Jbeta primers. Assay used: immunoSEQ multiplex PCR; TCRdb lists only in-frame clones, some missing. The repertoire consists of around 90,000 clones, with around 85% occurring once and the leading ten covering 6.5% to 9%. Sequenced: PBMCs. The receptor set was obtained from a man aged 40-50 years in good health and CMV-seropositive.

This chain joins TRBV9 and TRBJ2-2, with D possibly matching TRBD2 (6 bases). The germline V gene encodes CDR1 SGDLS and CDR2 YYNGEE. Trimming shortened V by 0 bases and J by 1 base, and 10 bases separated the two germline ends. The CDR3 totals 16 residues. CDR3 sequence (DNA): TGTGCCAGCAGCGTAGTAATGGGGGGGAACACCGGGGAGCTGTTTTTT. Residues: CASSVVMGGNTGELFF.

As to this clone: The germline gene is not matched at one end of the junction; a read error may be the cause. This chain's CDR3 is CSSSLALRDRVGGYTF. In nucleotides, the CDR3 is TGTTCCAGCAGCTTAGCTTTACGGGACAGGGTCGGCGGCTACACCTTC. This rearrangement joins TRBV7-9 to TRBJ1-2, with 9 positions matching TRBD1. The CDR3 length is 16 residues. Germline CDR1 reads SEHNR; CDR2 reads FQNEAQ (reference sequence).

The chain is built from TRBV4-1 and TRBJ1-1; D not certain. The CDR3 covers 15 residues. In germline, CDR1 is MGHRA, CDR2 YSYEKL. V was cut by 0 bases and J by 0 bases, with 8 bases left in between. The CDR3 sequence is CASSQEVQMNTEAFF. The CDR3 nucleotides are TGCGCCAGCAGCCAAGAAGTTCAGATGAACACTGAAGCTTTCTTT.

The chain has TRBV5-1 and TRBJ2-3; D gene unclear. Germline V CDR1 and CDR2: SGHRS, YFSETQ. This CDR3 has 11 residues. Trimming shortened V by 5 bases and J by 5 bases, and 6 bases separated the two germline ends. The CDR3 DNA follows: TGCGCCAGCAGTCTAAGAGATACGCAGTATTTT. It translates to CASSLRDTQYF.

The genes are TRBV5-4 and TRBJ2-3, with D hard to call. Germline CDR1 SGHNT, CDR2 YYREEE (reference sequence). The V end was cut by 0 bases, the J end by 0 bases, with 11 bases between. CDR3 length: 16 amino acids. CDR3 in amino acids: CASSLARITSTDTQYF. The CDR3 nucleotides read TGTGCCAGCAGCTTGGCACGTATCACTAGCACAGATACGCAGTATTTT.

This clone was detected a few times. The genes are TRBV5-4 and TRBJ2-7; 7 nucleotides align to TRBD2. Germline values: CDR1 SGHNT, CDR2 YYREEE (reference sequence). V lost 2 bases and J lost 4; bases outside the gene matches: 3. CDR3 size: 13 residues. The CDR3 sequence is CASSFGSGYEQYF. The CDR3 DNA reads as TGTGCCAGCAGCTTTGGTAGCGGGTACGAGCAGTACTTC.

The chain uses TRBV5-1 and TRBJ2-7; 9 nucleotides align to TRBD1. With V trimmed by 0 bases and J by 6 bases, 10 bases remained unmatched. There are 16 residues in the CDR3. The germline CDR1 and CDR2 sequences are SGHRS and YFSETQ. CDR3 nucleotide sequence: TGCGCCAGCAGCTTGGGGGGGGGACAGGGAGGCCTCGAGCAGTACTTC. This encodes CASSLGGGQGGLEQYF.

The CDR3 DNA reads TGCGCCAGCAGCGTCCGGGACTCCAGCACAGATACGCAGTATTTT. This gives the protein CASSVRDSSTDTQYF. V gene TRBV5-1 combines with J gene TRBJ2-3; maybe TRBD2 (6 bases). V dropped 4 bases and J dropped 0 bases, with 12 bases sitting between them. There are 15 residues in the CDR3. Germline CDR1 SGHRS, CDR2 YFSETQ.

For the CDR3, the DNA is TGCAGCGTTGTAATGTTGAACACTGAAGCTTTCTTT. This codes for CSVVMLNTEAFF. The V gene is TRBV29-1, the J gene TRBJ1-1, with D hard to call. The CDR3 contains 12 residues. CDR1 SQVTM and CDR2 ANQGSEA come from the germline V gene. Trimming took off 4 bases at V and 0 bases at J, with 6 bases between the two ends.

DNA of the CDR3: TGTGCCTGCCAGGGGGGACAGCAGAACACTGAAGCTTTCTTT. Amino acid sequence: CACQGGQQNTEAFF. This chain links TRBV6-1 with TRBJ1-1; 7 nucleotides match TRBD1. The germline V gene encodes CDR1 MNHNS and CDR2 SASEGT. The CDR3 is made up of 14 amino acids. V shed 11 bases and J 1 base; nucleotides not matched to a gene: 10.

The chain joins TRBV27 to TRBJ2-2; no definite D call. Per the germline V gene, CDR1 is MNHEY and CDR2 is SMNVEV (reference sequence). The length of the CDR3 is 15 residues. Trimming pared 5 bases from V and 5 bases from J, leaving 15 bases between. The CDR3 loop reads CASSPNPWRTGELFF. The CDR3 DNA reads TGTGCCAGCAGTCCAAATCCTTGGCGGACCGGGGAGCTGTTTTTT.

V is TRBV5-1 and J is TRBJ1-1, with a possible D match to TRBD1 (5 bases). CDR1 is SGHRS and CDR2 is YFSETQ in the germline V gene. V shed 0 bases and J shed 7 bases, with 13 bases lying between them. The CDR3 loop spans 14 amino acids. As DNA, the CDR3 is TGCGCCAGCAGCTTGGATGGGGCTGGTGGTGAAGCTTTCTTT. It encodes CASSLDGAGGEAFF. The full variable domain, rest sourced from reference TRBV5-1 and TRBJ1-1, is KAGVTQTPRYLIKTRGQQVTLSCSPISGHRSVSWYQQTPGQGLQFLFEYFSETQRNKGNFPGRFSGRQFSNSRSEMNVSTLELGDSALYLCASSLDGAGGEAFFGQGTRLTVV.

The V gene is TRBV7-8, the J gene TRBJ1-6, with 7 bases aligning to TRBD1. V lost 5 bases, J lost 7 bases, and 2 bases stayed unmatched. Per the germline V gene, CDR1 is SGHVS and CDR2 is FQNEAQ. CDR3 length: 13 residues. The CDR3, as DNA: TGTGCCAGCAGCAACAGGGGCAATTCACCCCTCCACTTT. Translated: CASSNRGNSPLHF.

The rearrangement joins TRBV5-1 to TRBJ2-2, with 7 bases fitting TRBD1. J gave up 4 bases and V 0 bases, and 6 bases lay outside the gene matches. CDR1 is SGHRS, CDR2 YFSETQ, per germline. The CDR3 has 16 residues. The CDR3 nucleotides are TGCGCCAGCAGCTTGGGCCCTACAGGGGTCACCGGGGAGCTGTTTTTT. Protein: CASSLGPTGVTGELFF.

This chain connects TRBV11-2 to TRBJ2-1; TRBD2 aligns across 10 bases. From germline, CDR1 is SGHAT and CDR2 FQNNGV. J lost 10 bases, V lost 4 bases, and 4 bases had no gene match. The CDR3 sequence is 13 residues long. The CDR3 is CASSSSLAGEQFF. The DNA for the CDR3 is TGTGCCAGCAGCTCTTCACTAGCGGGAGAGCAGTTCTTC.

Written as DNA, the CDR3 is TGTGCCAGCAGTATGGGACAGTCAACTAATGAAAAACTGTTTTTT. Amino acid sequence: CASSMGQSTNEKLFF. J is TRBJ1-4 and V is TRBV25-1, with 7 nucleotides matching TRBD1. This CDR3 region has 15 residues. With V trimmed by 5 bases and J by 0 bases, 3 bases remained unmatched. The germline V gene has CDR1 MGHDK and CDR2 SYGVNS.

This chain's CDR3 is CASRADGNQPQHF. The DNA for the CDR3 is TGTGCCAGTAGGGCCGACGGGAATCAGCCCCAGCATTTT. V usage is TRBV19 and J usage is TRBJ1-5; D is uncertain. The CDR3 runs to 13 residues. Germline V gene data show CDR1 as LNHDA and CDR2 as SQIVND (reference sequence). Deletions cut 6 bases from V and 4 bases from J, with 10 bases between.

This chain uses TRBV27 with TRBJ1-2; TRBD1 might be the D (5 bases). V was pared by 5 bases and J by 8 bases, with 15 bases between. Germline V gives CDR1 MNHEY, CDR2 SMNVEV (reference sequence). The CDR3 is 13 amino acids. In DNA form, the CDR3 reads TGTGCCAGCAGTGGGCAGGGTGATCGGGGCTACACCTTC. Translation gives CASSGQGDRGYTF.

V and J are TRBV18 and TRBJ1-2; 7 bases match TRBD1. Germline V CDR1 and CDR2: KGHSH, LQKENI. The CDR3 runs 13 residues. V shed 6 bases, J shed 5 bases, and the junction held 6 bases outside the gene matches. The CDR3 region is CASSSGQVYGYTF. CDR3 sequence (DNA): TGTGCCAGCTCTTCTGGACAGGTTTATGGCTACACCTTC.